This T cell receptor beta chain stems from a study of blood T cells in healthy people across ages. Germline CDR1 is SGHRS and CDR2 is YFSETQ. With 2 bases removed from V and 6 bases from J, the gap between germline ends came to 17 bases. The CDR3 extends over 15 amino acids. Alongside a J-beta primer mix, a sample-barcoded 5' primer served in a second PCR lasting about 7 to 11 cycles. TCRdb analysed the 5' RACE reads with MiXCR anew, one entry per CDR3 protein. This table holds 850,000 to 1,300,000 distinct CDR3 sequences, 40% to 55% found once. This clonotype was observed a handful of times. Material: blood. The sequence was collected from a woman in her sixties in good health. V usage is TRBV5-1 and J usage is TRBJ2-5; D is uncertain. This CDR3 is CASSLVDLGSQTQYF. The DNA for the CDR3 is TGCGCCAGCAGCTTAGTCGACCTAGGATCGCAGACCCAGTACTTC. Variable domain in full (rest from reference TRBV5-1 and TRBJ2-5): KAGVTQTPRYLIKTRGQQVTLSCSPISGHRSVSWYQQTPGQGLQFLFEYFSETQRNKGNFPGRFSGRQFSNSRSEMNVSTLELGDSALYLCASSLVDLGSQTQYFGPGTRLLVL.